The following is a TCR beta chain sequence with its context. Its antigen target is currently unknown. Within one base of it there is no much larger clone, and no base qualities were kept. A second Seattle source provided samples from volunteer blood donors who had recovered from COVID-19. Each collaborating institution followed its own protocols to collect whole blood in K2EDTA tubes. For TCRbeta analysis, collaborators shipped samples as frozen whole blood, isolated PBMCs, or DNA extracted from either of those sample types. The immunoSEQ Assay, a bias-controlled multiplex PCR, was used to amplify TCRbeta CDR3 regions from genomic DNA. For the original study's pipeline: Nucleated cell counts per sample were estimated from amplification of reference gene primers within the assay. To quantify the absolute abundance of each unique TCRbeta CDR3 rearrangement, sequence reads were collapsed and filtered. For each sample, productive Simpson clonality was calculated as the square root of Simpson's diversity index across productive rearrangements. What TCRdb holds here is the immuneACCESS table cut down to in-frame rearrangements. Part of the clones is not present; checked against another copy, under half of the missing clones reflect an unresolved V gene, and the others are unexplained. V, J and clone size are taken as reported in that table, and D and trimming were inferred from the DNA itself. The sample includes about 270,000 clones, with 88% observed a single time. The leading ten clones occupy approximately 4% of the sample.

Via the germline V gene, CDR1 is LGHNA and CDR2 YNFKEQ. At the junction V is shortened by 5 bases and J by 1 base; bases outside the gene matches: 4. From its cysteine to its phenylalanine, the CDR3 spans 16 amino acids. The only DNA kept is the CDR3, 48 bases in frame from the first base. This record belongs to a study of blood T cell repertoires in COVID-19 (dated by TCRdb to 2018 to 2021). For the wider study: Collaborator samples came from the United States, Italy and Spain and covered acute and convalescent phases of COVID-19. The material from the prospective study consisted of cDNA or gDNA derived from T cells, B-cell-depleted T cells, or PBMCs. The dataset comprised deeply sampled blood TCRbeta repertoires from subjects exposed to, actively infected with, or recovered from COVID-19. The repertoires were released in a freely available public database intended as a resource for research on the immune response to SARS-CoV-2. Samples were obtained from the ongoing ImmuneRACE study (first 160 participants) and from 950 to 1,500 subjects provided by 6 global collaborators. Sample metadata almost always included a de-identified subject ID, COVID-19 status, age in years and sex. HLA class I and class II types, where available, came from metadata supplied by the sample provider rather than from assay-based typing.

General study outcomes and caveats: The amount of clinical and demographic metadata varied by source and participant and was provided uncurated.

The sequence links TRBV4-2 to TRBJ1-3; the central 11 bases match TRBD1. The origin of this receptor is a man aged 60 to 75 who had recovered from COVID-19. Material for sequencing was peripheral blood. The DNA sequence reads TGTGCCAGCAGCTCGGGACAGGGGGATTCTGGAAACACCATATATTTT. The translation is CASSSGQGDSGNTIYF.